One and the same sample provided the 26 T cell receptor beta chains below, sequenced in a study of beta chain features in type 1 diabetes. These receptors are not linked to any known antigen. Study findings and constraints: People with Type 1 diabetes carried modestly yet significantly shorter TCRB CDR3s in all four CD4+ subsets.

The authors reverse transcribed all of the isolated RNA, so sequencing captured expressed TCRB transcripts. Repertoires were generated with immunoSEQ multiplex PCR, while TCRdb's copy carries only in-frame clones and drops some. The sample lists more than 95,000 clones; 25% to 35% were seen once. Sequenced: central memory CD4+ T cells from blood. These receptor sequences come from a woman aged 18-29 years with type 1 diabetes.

CDR3 loop: CASSFPLLSLVSYNEQFF. The CDR3 DNA reads TGTGCCAGCAGCTTTCCCCTGCTTAGCTTAGTCTCCTACAATGAGCAGTTCTTC. This chain joins TRBV7-2 and TRBJ2-1; D call uncertain. CDR1 is SGHTA, CDR2 FQGNSA, per germline. This CDR3 spans 18 amino acids. V lost 3 bases to trimming and J lost 0 bases, with 18 bases between them.

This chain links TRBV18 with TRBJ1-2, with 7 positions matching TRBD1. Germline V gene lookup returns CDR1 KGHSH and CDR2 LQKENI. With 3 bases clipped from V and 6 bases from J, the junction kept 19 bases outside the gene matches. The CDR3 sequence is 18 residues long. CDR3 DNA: TGTGCCAGCTCACCGACTCCTACTTACGAGACAGGGAGGAATGGCTACACCTTC. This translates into CASSPTPTYETGRNGYTF.

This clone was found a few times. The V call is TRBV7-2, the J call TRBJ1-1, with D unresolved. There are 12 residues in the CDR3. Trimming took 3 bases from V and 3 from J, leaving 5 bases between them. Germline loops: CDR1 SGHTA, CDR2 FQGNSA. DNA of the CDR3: TGTGCCAGCAGCTTCCTTTACACTGAAGCTTTCTTT. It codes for CASSFLYTEAFF.

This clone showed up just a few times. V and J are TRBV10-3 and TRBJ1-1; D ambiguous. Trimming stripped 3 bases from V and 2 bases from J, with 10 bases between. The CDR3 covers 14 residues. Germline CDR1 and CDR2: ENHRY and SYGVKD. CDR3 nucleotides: TGTGCCATCAGTGACGAGGAGGGTAACACTGAAGCTTTCTTT. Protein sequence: CAISDEEGNTEAFF.

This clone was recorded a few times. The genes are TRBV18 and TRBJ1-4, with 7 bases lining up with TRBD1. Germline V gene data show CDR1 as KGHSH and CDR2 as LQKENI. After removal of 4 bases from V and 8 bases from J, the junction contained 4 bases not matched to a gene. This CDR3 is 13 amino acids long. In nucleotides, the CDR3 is TGTGCCAGCTCACGAGGACAGGAAGAAAAACTGTTTTTT. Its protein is CASSRGQEEKLFF.

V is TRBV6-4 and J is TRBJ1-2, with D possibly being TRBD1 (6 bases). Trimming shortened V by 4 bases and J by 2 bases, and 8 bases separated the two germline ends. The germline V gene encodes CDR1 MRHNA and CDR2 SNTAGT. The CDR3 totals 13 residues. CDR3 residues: CASSVGQNYGYTF. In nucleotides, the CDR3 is TGTGCCAGCAGTGTAGGACAGAACTATGGCTACACCTTC.

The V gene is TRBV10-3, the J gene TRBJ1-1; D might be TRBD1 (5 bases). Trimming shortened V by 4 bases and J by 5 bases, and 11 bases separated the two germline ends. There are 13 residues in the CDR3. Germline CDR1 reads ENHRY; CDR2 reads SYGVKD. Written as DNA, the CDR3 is TGTGCCATCAGTGGGTCAGGGAGGACTGAAGCTTTCTTT. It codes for CAISGSGRTEAFF.

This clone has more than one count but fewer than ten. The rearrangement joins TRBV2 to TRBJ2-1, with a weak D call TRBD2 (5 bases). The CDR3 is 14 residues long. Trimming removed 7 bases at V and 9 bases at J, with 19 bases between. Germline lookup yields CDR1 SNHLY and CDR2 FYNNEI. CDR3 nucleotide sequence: TGTGCCAGCACCAGCGGCTCCTTTTCTAGTGAGCAGTTCTTC. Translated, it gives CASTSGSFSSEQFF.

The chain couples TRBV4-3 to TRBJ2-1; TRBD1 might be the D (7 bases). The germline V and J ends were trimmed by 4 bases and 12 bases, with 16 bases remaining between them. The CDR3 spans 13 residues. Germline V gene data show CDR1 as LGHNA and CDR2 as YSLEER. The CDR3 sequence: CASSPQGGQGQFF. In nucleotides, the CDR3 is TGCGCCAGCAGCCCCCAGGGGGGACAAGGGCAGTTCTTC.

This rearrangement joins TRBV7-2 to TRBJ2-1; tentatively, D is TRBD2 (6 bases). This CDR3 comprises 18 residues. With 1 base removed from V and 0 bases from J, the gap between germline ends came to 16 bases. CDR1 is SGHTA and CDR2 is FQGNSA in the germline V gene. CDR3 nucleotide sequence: TGTGCCAGCAGCTTAGTTGCCGGGAGCCGAAGCTCCTACAATGAGCAGTTCTTC. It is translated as CASSLVAGSRSSYNEQFF.

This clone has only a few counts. The CDR3 DNA reads TGTGCCAGCAGCCCGGGACAGTACAATCAGCCCCAGCATTTT. Protein product: CASSPGQYNQPQHF. J is TRBJ1-5 and V is TRBV6-6; the match to TRBD1 covers 7 bases. CDR1 is MNHNY, CDR2 SVGAGI, per germline (reference sequence). After removal of 6 bases from V and 3 bases from J, the junction contained 5 bases not matched to a gene. This CDR3 has 14 residues.

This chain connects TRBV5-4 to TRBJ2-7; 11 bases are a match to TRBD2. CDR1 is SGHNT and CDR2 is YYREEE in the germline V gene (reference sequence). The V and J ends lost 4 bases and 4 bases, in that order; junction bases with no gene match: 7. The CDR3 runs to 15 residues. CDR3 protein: CASSRAGTSGYEQYF. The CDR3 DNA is TGTGCCAGCAGCCGGGCCGGGACTAGCGGTTACGAGCAGTACTTC.

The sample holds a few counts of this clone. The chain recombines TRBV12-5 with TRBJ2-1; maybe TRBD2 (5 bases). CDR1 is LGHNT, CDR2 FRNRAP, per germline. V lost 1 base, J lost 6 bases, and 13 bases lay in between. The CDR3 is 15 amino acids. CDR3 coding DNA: TGTGCTAGTGGTTTGGAGGTTCGCGGGTTCAATGAGCAGTTCTTC. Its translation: CASGLEVRGFNEQFF.

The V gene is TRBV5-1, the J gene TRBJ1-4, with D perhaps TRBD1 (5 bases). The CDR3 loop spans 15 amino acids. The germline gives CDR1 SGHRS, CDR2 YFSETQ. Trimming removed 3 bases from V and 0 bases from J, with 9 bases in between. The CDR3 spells CASSWGTATNEKLFF. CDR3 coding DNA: TGCGCCAGCAGCTGGGGGACTGCAACTAATGAAAAACTGTTTTTT.

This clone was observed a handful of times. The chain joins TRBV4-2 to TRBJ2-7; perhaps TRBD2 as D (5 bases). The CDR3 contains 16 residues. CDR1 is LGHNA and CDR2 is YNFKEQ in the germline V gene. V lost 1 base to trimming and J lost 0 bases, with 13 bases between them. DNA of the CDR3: TGTGCCAGCAGCCAAGTGGACGGGAAGGGCTCCTACGAGCAGTACTTC. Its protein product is CASSQVDGKGSYEQYF.

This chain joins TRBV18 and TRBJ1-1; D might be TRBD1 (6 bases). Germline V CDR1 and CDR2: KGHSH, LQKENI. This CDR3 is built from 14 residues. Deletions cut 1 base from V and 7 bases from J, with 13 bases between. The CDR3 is CASSPLGQSSEAFF. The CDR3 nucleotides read TGTGCCAGCTCACCACTTGGACAGTCTAGTGAAGCTTTCTTT. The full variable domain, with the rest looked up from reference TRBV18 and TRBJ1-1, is NAGVMQNPRHLVRRRGQEARLRCSPMKGHSHVYWYRQLPEEGLKFMVYLQKENIIDESGMPKERFSAEFPKEGPSILRIQQVVRGDSAAYFCASSPLGQSSEAFFGQGTRLTVV.

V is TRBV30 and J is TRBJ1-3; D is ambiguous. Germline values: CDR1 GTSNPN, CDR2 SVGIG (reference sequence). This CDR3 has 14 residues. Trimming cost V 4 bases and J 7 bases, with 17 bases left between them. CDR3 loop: CAWTSGSSLNTIYF. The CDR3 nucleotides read TGTGCCTGGACCAGCGGGAGTTCCCTCAACACCATATATTTT.

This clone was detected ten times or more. The CDR3 is CASSREDSGGTEAFF. CDR3 in DNA: TGCGCCAGCAGCCGAGAGGACAGCGGTGGCACTGAAGCTTTCTTT. V is TRBV4-1 and J is TRBJ1-1, with D tentatively TRBD1 (6 bases). The ends were cut back, 4 bases at V and 4 bases at J, with 16 bases in the middle. Looked up from germline, CDR1 is MGHRA and CDR2 is YSYEKL. This CDR3 has 15 residues.

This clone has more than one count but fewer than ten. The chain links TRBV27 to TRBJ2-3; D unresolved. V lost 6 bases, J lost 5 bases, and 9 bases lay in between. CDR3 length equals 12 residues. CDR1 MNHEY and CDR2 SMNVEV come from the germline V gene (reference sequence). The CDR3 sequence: CASRPRGDTQYF. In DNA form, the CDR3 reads TGTGCCAGCAGGCCCCGAGGAGATACGCAGTATTTT.

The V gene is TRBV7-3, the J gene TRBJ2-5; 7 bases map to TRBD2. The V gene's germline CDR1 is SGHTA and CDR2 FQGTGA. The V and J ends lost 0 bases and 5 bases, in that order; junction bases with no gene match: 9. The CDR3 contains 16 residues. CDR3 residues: CASSLTGGSSKETQYF. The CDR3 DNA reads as TGTGCCAGCAGCTTAACCGGCGGGAGTTCTAAGGAGACCCAGTACTTC.

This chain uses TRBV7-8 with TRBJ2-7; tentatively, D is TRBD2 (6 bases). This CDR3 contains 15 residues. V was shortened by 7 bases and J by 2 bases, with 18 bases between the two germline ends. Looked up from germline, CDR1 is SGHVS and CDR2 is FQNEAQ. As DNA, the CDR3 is TGTGCCAGCAAACGGGAGATCTTTGGGACCTACGAGCAGTACTTC. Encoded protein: CASKREIFGTYEQYF. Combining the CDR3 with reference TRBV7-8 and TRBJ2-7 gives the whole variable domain GAGVSQSPRYKVAKRGQDVALRCDPISGHVSLFWYQQALGQGPEFLTYFQNEAQLDKSGLPSDRFFAERPEGSVSTLKIQRTQQEDSAVYLCASKREIFGTYEQYFGPGTRLTVT.

CDR3 nucleotide sequence: TGTGCCAGCAGAAGTAGGGAGCCCATCTACAATGAGCAGTTCTTC. Its translation is CASRSREPIYNEQFF. The chain links TRBV5-7 to TRBJ2-1; the D gene is possibly TRBD2 (5 bases). TRBV5-7 is reported as an ORF; its role is uncertain. CDR3 length: 15 residues. V dropped 5 bases and J dropped 3 bases, with 15 bases sitting between them.

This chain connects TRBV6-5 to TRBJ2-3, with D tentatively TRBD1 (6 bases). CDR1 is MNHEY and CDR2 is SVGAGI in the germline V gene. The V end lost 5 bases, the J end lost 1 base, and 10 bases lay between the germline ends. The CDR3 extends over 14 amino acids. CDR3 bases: TGTGCCAGCAGTCGGACAGTAGGCACAGATACGCAGTATTTT. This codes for CASSRTVGTDTQYF.

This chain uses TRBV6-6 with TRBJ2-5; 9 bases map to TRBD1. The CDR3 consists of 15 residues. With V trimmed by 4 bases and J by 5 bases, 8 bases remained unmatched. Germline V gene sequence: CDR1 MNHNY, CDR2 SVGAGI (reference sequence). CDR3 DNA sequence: TGTGCCAGCAGTTTCCAACAGGGGGCCCTGGAGACCCAGTACTTC. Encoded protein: CASSFQQGALETQYF.

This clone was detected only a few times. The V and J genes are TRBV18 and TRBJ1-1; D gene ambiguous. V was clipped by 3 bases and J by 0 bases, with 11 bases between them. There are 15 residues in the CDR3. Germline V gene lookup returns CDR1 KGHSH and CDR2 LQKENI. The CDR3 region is CASSPEGLMNTEAFF. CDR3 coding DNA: TGTGCCAGCTCACCGGAGGGATTGATGAACACTGAAGCTTTCTTT.

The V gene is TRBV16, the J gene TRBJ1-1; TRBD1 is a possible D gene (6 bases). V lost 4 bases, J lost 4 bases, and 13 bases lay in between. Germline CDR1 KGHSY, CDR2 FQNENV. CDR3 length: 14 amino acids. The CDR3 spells CASSLRQVGTEAFF. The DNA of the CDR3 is TGTGCCAGCAGCCTACGACAGGTAGGCACTGAAGCTTTCTTT. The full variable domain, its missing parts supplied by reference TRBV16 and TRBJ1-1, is GEEVAQTPKHLVRGEGQKAKLYCAPIKGHSYVFWYQQVLKNEFKFLISFQNENVFDETGMPKERFSAKCLPNSPCSLEIQATKLEDSAVYFCASSLRQVGTEAFFGQGTRLTVV.